These 23 T cell receptor beta chains share one sample of origin, sequenced in a study of cytomegalovirus exposure and HLA in healthy donors. Use of 60 Vbeta and 13 Jbeta primers characterized the PCR. Clones were sequenced by immunoSEQ multiplex PCR, and TCRdb holds only the in-frame ones, with some missing. This sample has 100,000 or so clones, with around 84% found just once. The sequenced sample consisted of PBMCs. Receptors originate from a human donor in good health.

The rearrangement uses TRBV19 and TRBJ2-5, with 8 bases that match TRBD1. Germline CDR1 and CDR2: LNHDA and SQIVND (reference sequence). The V segment lost 3 bases and the J segment 1 base; nucleotides outside the gene matches: 4. This CDR3 spans 15 amino acids. The CDR3 loop is CASSIGQGSQETQYF. DNA for the CDR3: TGTGCCAGTAGTATTGGACAGGGTTCCCAAGAGACCCAGTACTTC.

This chain joins TRBV11-2 and TRBJ1-1; TRBD1 matches at 8 bases. V trimming: 1 base; J trimming: 0 bases; junction bases outside the gene matches: 4. Germline values: CDR1 SGHAT, CDR2 FQNNGV. This CDR3 is built from 16 residues. This CDR3 is CASSLGTGLMNTEAFF. In DNA, the CDR3 is TGTGCCAGCAGCTTAGGGACAGGGCTCATGAACACTGAAGCTTTCTTT.

The count of this clone is one. V is TRBV28 and J is TRBJ2-3, with D perhaps TRBD2 (6 bases). The germline V and J ends were trimmed by 4 bases and 0 bases, with 11 bases remaining between them. Germline assignment: CDR1 MDHEN and CDR2 SYDVKM. This CDR3 has 15 residues. The CDR3 region is CASSYSGISTDTQYF. In DNA, the CDR3 is TGTGCCAGCAGTTATAGCGGAATCAGCACAGATACGCAGTATTTT. The whole variable domain, filled in from reference TRBV28 and TRBJ2-3, reads DVKVTQSSRYLVKRTGEKVFLECVQDMDHENMFWYRQDPGLGLRLIYFSYDVKMKEKGDIPEGYSVSREKKERFSLILESASTNQTSMYLCASSYSGISTDTQYFGPGTRLTVL.

This clone was seen only a few times. The V call is TRBV4-2, the J call TRBJ2-1; 14 bases match TRBD2. The length of the CDR3 is 17 residues. The germline V gene encodes CDR1 LGHNA and CDR2 YNFKEQ. After removal of 4 bases from V and 0 bases from J, the junction contained 2 bases not matched to a gene. CDR3 loop: CASSLGTSGSSYNEQFF. CDR3 DNA: TGTGCCAGCAGCCTTGGGACTAGCGGGAGCTCCTACAATGAGCAGTTCTTC.

The V gene is TRBV4-1, the J gene TRBJ1-6, with 7 positions matching TRBD1. Germline V lookup: CDR1 MGHRA, CDR2 YSYEKL. V gave up 4 bases and J gave up 4 bases; unmatched junction bases: 7. The CDR3 is 16 residues long. The CDR3 DNA is TGCGCCAGCAGCCTATCACAGGGGAGTTATAATTCACCCCTCCACTTT. It encodes CASSLSQGSYNSPLHF.

The V gene is TRBV18, the J gene TRBJ2-5, with a tentative D call TRBD2 (5 bases). In germline, CDR1 is KGHSH, CDR2 LQKENI. CDR3 length: 16 residues. Trimming took 0 bases from V and 5 from J, leaving 16 bases between them. CDR3 amino acids: CASSPPGGDSRETQYF. The CDR3 DNA reads TGTGCCAGCTCACCACCCGGAGGCGATAGCCGGGAGACCCAGTACTTC. The variable domain in full, completed from reference TRBV18 and TRBJ2-5, reads NAGVMQNPRHLVRRRGQEARLRCSPMKGHSHVYWYRQLPEEGLKFMVYLQKENIIDESGMPKERFSAEFPKEGPSILRIQQVVRGDSAAYFCASSPPGGDSRETQYFGPGTRLLVL.

The V and J genes are TRBV30 and TRBJ1-3; tentative D call: TRBD1 (5 bases). The length of the CDR3 is 14 residues. Germline V gene lookup returns CDR1 GTSNPN and CDR2 SVGIG (reference sequence). The V and J ends lost 4 bases and 4 bases respectively, with 14 bases between them. CDR3 DNA: TGTGCCTGGATTTATCAGGGCCCCGGAAACACCATATATTTT. As protein: CAWIYQGPGNTIYF.

The chain employs TRBV18 and TRBJ2-5; D not certain. Trimming removed 3 bases at V and 3 bases at J, with 8 bases between. Looked up from germline, CDR1 is KGHSH and CDR2 is LQKENI. CDR3 length: 13 residues. DNA of the CDR3: TGTGCCAGCTCACCGGGTCTAGAAGAGACCCAGTACTTC. Its protein product is CASSPGLEETQYF.

This clone appeared a single time. The chain recombines TRBV7-9 with TRBJ1-4; 8 bases are shared with TRBD1. CDR1 is SEHNR, CDR2 FQNEAQ, per germline (reference sequence). V lost 4 bases and J lost 4; bases outside the gene matches: 8. The CDR3 consists of 16 residues. CDR3 amino acids: CASSSSTGAINEKLFF. The CDR3 DNA is TGTGCCAGCAGCTCCTCGACAGGGGCGATTAATGAAAAACTGTTTTTT.

CDR3 residues: CASSTVKFSYNSPLHF. The CDR3 coding sequence is TGTGCCAGCAGCACAGTTAAATTCTCCTATAATTCACCCCTCCACTTT. This chain joins TRBV21-1 and TRBJ1-6; the table's D call, TRBD1, has no DNA check behind it. TRBV21-1 has pseudogene status. This CDR3 comprises 16 residues.

The J gene is TRBJ1-3, the V gene TRBV19; 7 bases match TRBD1. Unmatched junction bases numbered 5, after V lost 4 bases and J lost 2 bases. CDR1 and CDR2 from the germline V gene are LNHDA and SQIVND (reference sequence). There are 15 residues in the CDR3. The chain's CDR3 is CASSTIQGPGNTIYF. In DNA form, the CDR3 reads TGTGCCAGTAGTACCATACAGGGGCCTGGAAACACCATATATTTT.

The chain carries TRBV19 and TRBJ1-2; 8 bases align to TRBD1. This CDR3 comprises 13 residues. The germline V gene encodes CDR1 LNHDA and CDR2 SQIVND (reference sequence). Trimming removed 9 bases from V and 10 bases from J; junction bases left unmatched: 13. The CDR3 coding sequence is TGTGCCAGCACCTTGGGACAGGCGGGGGACTACACCTTC. Translating it yields CASTLGQAGDYTF.

About this clone: A junction boundary mismatches the germline segment, possibly from a read error. CDR3 sequence (DNA): TGTGCCAGCAGCTTACAGGGCGGTTCACCCCCCCACTTT. Translating it yields CASSLQGGSPPHF. The chain carries TRBV7-9 and TRBJ1-6; tentatively, D is TRBD1 (5 bases). Germline V CDR1 and CDR2: SEHNR, FQNEAQ (reference sequence). The length of the CDR3 is 13 residues.

The chain is built from TRBV15 and TRBJ2-5; 12 bases agree with TRBD2. Germline CDR1 LNHNV, CDR2 YYDKDF (reference sequence). The CDR3 totals 17 residues. The V and J ends lost 1 base and 2 bases, in that order; junction bases with no gene match: 5. DNA for the CDR3: TGTGCCACCAGCAGAGCTAGCGGGGGGGCGAGGCAAGAGACCCAGTACTTC. Protein product: CATSRASGGARQETQYF.

The chain is built from TRBV7-2 and TRBJ2-7; TRBD2 matches 8 bases. The CDR3 has 14 amino acids. Trimming removed 5 bases from V and 0 bases from J; junction bases left unmatched: 3. CDR1 and CDR2 from the germline V gene are SGHTA and FQGNSA. CDR3 loop: CASSRSGDSYEQYF. The CDR3 nucleotides read TGTGCCAGCAGCCGTAGCGGGGACTCCTACGAGCAGTACTTC.

The CDR3 reads CAWGGTGHGNTEAFF. As DNA, the CDR3 is TGTGCCTGGGGCGGCACCGGACACGGCAACACTGAAGCTTTCTTT. This sequence joins TRBV30 and TRBJ1-1; weak D call: TRBD1 (5 bases). Trimming took off 5 bases at V and 2 bases at J, with 18 bases between the two ends. From germline, CDR1 is GTSNPN and CDR2 SVGIG (reference sequence). The CDR3 is 15 amino acids. Full variable domain (remainder filled in from reference TRBV30 and TRBJ1-1): SQTIHQWPATLVQPVGSPLSLECTVEGTSNPNLYWYRQAAGRGLQLLFYSVGIGQISSEVPQNLSASRPQDRQFILSSKKLLLSDSGFYLCAWGGTGHGNTEAFFGQGTRLTVV.

The chain joins TRBV30 to TRBJ1-5; TRBD1 might be the D (5 bases). Trimming removed 1 base from V and 5 bases from J, with 9 bases in between. Germline CDR1 reads GTSNPN; CDR2 reads SVGIG (reference sequence). The CDR3 has 13 residues. CDR3 DNA sequence: TGTGCCTGGAGTGCAGGGCTGGATCAGCCCCAGCATTTT. It codes for CAWSAGLDQPQHF.

The chain uses TRBV4-1 and TRBJ2-7, with D unclear. Between the trimmed V and J ends, which lost 0 bases and 0 bases, there was a span of 9 bases. The CDR3 loop spans 15 amino acids. Germline loops: CDR1 MGHRA, CDR2 YSYEKL. The DNA of the CDR3 is TGCGCCAGCAGCCAAGAGAGGATTTCCTCCTACGAGCAGTACTTC. Encoded protein: CASSQERISSYEQYF.

V usage is TRBV5-1 and J usage is TRBJ2-3; 9 bases align to TRBD2. Looked up from germline, CDR1 is SGHRS and CDR2 is YFSETQ. The CDR3 is 17 residues long. With V trimmed by 8 bases and J by 6 bases, 19 bases remained unmatched. As DNA, the CDR3 is TGCGCCAGGGCCGGGGCGGGAGGGTCCCCGAGGTGGGATACGCAGTATTTT. It translates to CARAGAGGSPRWDTQYF. The whole variable domain, filled in from reference TRBV5-1 and TRBJ2-3, reads KAGVTQTPRYLIKTRGQQVTLSCSPISGHRSVSWYQQTPGQGLQFLFEYFSETQRNKGNFPGRFSGRQFSNSRSEMNVSTLELGDSALYLCARAGAGGSPRWDTQYFGPGTRLTVL.

The chain is built from TRBV30 and TRBJ2-7; TRBD2 matches 7 bases. Trimming cost V 3 bases and J 5 bases; bases outside gene matches: 10. Germline V gene sequence: CDR1 GTSNPN, CDR2 SVGIG (reference sequence). This CDR3 is 14 amino acids long. CDR3 protein: CAWRDGTTPHEQYF. The CDR3 nucleotides read TGTGCCTGGAGAGACGGGACTACTCCCCACGAGCAGTACTTC.

V gene TRBV9 combines with J gene TRBJ2-3; D not resolved. Germline V gene lookup returns CDR1 SGDLS and CDR2 YYNGEE. The CDR3 spans 14 residues. Between the trimmed V and J ends, which lost 0 bases and 5 bases, there was a span of 10 bases. CDR3: CASSVVPQVDTQYF. DNA of the CDR3: TGTGCCAGCAGCGTAGTACCCCAGGTAGATACGCAGTATTTT.

This clone was picked up one time. The V call is TRBV5-1, the J call TRBJ2-5, with TRBD1 as a possible D gene (7 bases). The end of the DNA is better explained by TRBJ2-7, so the J call may be wrong. The CDR3 length is 19 residues. Germline assignment: CDR1 SGHRS and CDR2 YFSETQ. The CDR3 DNA is TGCGCCAGCAGCCTTGGGACAGCCACGAGCGCGGGGAGCTCCTACGAGCAGTACTTC. Its protein product is CASSLGTATSAGSSYEQYF.

The gene calls are TRBV5-5 and TRBJ1-3; TRBD1 might be the D (6 bases). The CDR3 consists of 20 residues. With 0 bases removed from V and 0 bases from J, the gap between germline ends came to 22 bases. Germline loops: CDR1 SGHKS, CDR2 YYEKEE (reference sequence). This chain's CDR3 is CASSLVPQGRTTHSGNTIYF. The DNA for the CDR3 is TGTGCCAGCAGCTTGGTACCACAGGGTCGCACCACTCACTCTGGAAACACCATATATTTT.